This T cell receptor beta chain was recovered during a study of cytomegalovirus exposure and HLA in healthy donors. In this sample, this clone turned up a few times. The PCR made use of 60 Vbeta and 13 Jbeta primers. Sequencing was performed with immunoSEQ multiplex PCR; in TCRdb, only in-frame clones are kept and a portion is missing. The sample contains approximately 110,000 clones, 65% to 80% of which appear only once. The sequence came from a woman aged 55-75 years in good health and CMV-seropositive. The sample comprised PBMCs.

The CDR3 DNA follows: TGTGCCAGTAGTAGCGACAGCTCTGGGGCCAACGTCCTGACTTTC. Its protein product is CASSSDSSGANVLTF. The chain is built from TRBV19 and TRBJ2-6, with D possibly TRBD1 on 5 matching bases. Germline V gene data show CDR1 as LNHDA and CDR2 as SQIVND (reference sequence). This CDR3 is 15 amino acids long. V lost 4 bases and J 0 bases, leaving 7 bases between the germline ends.